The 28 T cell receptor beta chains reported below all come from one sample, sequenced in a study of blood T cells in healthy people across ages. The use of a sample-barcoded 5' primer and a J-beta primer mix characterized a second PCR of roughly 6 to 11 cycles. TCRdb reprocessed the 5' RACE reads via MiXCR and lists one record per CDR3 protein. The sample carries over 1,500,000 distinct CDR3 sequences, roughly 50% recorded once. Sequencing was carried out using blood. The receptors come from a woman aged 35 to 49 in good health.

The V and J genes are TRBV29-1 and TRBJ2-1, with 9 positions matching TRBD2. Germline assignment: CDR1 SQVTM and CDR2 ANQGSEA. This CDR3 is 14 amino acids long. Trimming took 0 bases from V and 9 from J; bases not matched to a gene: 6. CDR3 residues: CSVEDPGLALEQFF. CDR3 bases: TGCAGCGTTGAAGATCCGGGACTAGCACTTGAGCAGTTCTTC.

The CDR3 sequence: CASSQRGGGYTF. For the CDR3, the DNA is TGTGCCAGCAGCCAAAGGGGGGGCGGCTACACCTTC. The chain links TRBV7-2 to TRBJ1-2; maybe TRBD1 (6 bases). The germline gives CDR1 SGHTA, CDR2 FQGNSA. Trimming pared 5 bases from V and 8 bases from J, leaving 12 bases between. This CDR3 region has 12 residues. Supplemented by reference TRBV7-2 and TRBJ1-2, the full variable domain reads GAGVSQSPSNKVTEKGKDVELRCDPISGHTALYWYRQSLGQGLEFLIYFQGNSAPDKSGLPSDRFSAERTGGSVSTLTIQRTQQEDSAVYLCASSQRGGGYTFGSGTRLTVV.

In DNA form, the CDR3 reads TGTGCCAGCAGCCTCCCTCCGGGGGCCAGGACCTACGAGCAGTACTTC. Protein: CASSLPPGARTYEQYF. V usage is TRBV7-2 and J usage is TRBJ2-7; the D gene could be TRBD1 or TRBD2 (6 bases each). The V gene's germline CDR1 is SGHTA and CDR2 FQGNSA. V dropped 5 bases and J dropped 2 bases, with 19 bases sitting between them. The CDR3 has 16 amino acids.

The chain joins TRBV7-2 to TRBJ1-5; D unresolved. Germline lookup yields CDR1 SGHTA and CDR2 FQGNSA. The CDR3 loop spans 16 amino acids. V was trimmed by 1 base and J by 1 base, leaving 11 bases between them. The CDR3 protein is CASSLGFGESNQPQHF. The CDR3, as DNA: TGTGCCAGCAGCTTAGGTTTCGGGGAAAGCAATCAGCCCCAGCATTTT.

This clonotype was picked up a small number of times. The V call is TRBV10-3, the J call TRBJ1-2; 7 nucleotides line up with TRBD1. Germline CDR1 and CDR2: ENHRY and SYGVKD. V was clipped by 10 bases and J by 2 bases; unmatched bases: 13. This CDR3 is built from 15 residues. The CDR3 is CATQGRQGLNYGYTF. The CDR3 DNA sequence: TGTGCCACTCAGGGCCGACAGGGATTGAACTATGGCTACACCTTC.

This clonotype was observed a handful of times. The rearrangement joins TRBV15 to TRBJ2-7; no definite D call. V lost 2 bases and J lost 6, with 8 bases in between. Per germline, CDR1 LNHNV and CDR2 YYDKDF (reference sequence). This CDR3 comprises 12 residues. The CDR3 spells CATSRPLSEQYF. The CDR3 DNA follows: TGTGCCACCAGCAGACCCCTGAGCGAGCAGTACTTC.

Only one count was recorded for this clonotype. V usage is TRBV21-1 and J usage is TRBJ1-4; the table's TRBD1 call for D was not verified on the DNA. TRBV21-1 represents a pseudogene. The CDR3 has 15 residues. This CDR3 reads CASSKKGTGVEKLFF. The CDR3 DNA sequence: TGTGCCAGCAGCAAAAAGGGGACAGGGGTTGAAAAACTGTTTTTT.

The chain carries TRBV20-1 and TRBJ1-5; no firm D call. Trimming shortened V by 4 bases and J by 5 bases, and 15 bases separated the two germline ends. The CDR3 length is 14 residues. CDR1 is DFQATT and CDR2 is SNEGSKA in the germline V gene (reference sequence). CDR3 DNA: TGCAGTGCTATCATGGCACAGTCCGATCAGCCCCAGCATTTT. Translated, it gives CSAIMAQSDQPQHF.

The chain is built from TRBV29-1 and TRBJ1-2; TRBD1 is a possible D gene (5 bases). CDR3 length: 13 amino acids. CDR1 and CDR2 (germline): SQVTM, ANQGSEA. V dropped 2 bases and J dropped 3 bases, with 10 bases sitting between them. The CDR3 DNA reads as TGCAGCGTTGAACCCCAGGGTGACTATGGCTACACCTTC. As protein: CSVEPQGDYGYTF.

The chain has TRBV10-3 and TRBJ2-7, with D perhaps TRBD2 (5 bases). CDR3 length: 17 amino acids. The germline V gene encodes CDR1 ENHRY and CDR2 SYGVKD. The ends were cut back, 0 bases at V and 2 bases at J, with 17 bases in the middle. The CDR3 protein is CAISESPRANGAYEQYF. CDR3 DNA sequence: TGTGCCATCAGTGAGTCCCCGCGGGCCAATGGGGCCTACGAGCAGTACTTC.

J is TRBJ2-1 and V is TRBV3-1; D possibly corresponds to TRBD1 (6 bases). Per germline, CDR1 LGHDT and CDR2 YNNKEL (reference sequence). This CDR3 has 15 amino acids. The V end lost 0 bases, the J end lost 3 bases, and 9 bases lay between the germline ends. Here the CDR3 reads CASSQEWTDYNEQFF. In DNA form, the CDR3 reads TGTGCCAGCAGCCAAGAATGGACAGACTACAATGAGCAGTTCTTC.

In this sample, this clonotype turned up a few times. The CDR3 region is CASSLTGAGTEAFF. The CDR3, as DNA: TGTGCCAGCAGTCTAACGGGGGCGGGGACTGAAGCTTTCTTT. V and J are TRBV25-1 and TRBJ1-1, with D maybe TRBD1 (6 bases). The germline CDR1 and CDR2 sequences are MGHDK and SYGVNS. V lost 5 bases, J lost 5 bases, and 15 bases lay in between. The CDR3 spans 14 residues.

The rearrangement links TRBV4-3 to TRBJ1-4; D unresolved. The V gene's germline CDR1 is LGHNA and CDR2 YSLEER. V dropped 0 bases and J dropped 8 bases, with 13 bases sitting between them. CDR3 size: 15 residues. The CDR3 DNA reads TGCGCCAGCAGCCAAGAAATTTTTGAGAACGAAAAACTGTTTTTT. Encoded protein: CASSQEIFENEKLFF.

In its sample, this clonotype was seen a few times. The DNA of the CDR3 is TGTGCCAGCAGCTTATCGGACAGTCGATTTGGAGGCTACACCTTC. Protein: CASSLSDSRFGGYTF. The V call is TRBV7-2, the J call TRBJ1-2, with a tentative D call TRBD1 (6 bases). CDR1 is SGHTA, CDR2 FQGNSA, per germline. Trimming took 2 bases from V and 8 from J, leaving 18 bases between them. This CDR3 spans 15 amino acids.

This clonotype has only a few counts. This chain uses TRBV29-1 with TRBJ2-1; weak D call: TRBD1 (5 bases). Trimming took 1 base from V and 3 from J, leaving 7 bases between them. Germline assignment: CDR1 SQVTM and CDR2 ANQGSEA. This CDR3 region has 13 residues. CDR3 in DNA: TGCAGCGTTGAAGCGCAGGGCTACAATGAGCAGTTCTTC. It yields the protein CSVEAQGYNEQFF.

The CDR3 protein is CASSDRGLGYGYTF. The CDR3, as DNA: TGTGCCAGCAGCGACAGGGGGCTGGGCTATGGCTACACCTTC. The chain links TRBV12-3 or TRBV12-4 to TRBJ1-2; 10 bases are a match to TRBD1. The trim removed 6 bases at V and 4 bases at J, leaving 5 bases unmatched. The CDR3 loop spans 14 amino acids.

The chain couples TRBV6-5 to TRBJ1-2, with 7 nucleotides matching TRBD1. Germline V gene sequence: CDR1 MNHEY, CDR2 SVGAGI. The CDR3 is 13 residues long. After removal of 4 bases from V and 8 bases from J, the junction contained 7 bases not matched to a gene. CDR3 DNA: TGTGCCAGCAGTTCGACAGGGACGGGAGGCTACACCTTC. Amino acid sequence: CASSSTGTGGYTF.

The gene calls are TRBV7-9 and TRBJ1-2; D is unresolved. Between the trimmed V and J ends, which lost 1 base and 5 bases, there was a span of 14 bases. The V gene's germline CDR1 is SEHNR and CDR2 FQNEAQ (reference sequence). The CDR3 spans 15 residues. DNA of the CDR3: TGTGCCAGCAGCTTAGTAGGTCCAGTCGGGTATGGCTACACCTTC. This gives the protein CASSLVGPVGYGYTF.

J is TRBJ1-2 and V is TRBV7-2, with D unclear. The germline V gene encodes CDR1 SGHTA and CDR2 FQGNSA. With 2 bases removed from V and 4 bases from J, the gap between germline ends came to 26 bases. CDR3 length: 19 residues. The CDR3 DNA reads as TGTGCCAGCAGCTTATTCATTTGGTCAGCCGTAGAAAAATTCTATGGCTACACCTTC. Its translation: CASSLFIWSAVEKFYGYTF.

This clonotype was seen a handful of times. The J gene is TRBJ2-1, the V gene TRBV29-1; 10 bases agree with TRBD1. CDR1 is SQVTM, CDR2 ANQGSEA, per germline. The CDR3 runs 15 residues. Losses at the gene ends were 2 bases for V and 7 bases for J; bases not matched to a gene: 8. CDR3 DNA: TGCAGCGTTGAACCCGGGACAGGGGACTGGAATGAGCAGTTCTTC. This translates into CSVEPGTGDWNEQFF.

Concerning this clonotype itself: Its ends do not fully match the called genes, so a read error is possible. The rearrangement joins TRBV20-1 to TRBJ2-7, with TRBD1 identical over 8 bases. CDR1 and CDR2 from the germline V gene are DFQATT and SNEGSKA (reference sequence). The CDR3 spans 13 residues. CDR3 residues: CSAVRGRDYEQYF. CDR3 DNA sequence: TGCAGTGCGGTCAGGGGGCGCGACTACGAGCAGTATTTC.

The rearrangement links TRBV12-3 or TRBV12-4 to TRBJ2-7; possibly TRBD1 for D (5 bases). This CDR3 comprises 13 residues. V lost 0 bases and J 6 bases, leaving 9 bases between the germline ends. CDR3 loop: CASSLAQGTEQYF. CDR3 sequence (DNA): TGTGCCAGCAGTTTAGCCCAGGGAACCGAGCAGTACTTC.

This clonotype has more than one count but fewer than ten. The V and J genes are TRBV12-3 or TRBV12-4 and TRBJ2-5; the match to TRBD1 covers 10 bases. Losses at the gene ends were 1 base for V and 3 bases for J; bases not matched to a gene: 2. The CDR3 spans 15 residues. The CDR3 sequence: CASSLVTGGEETQYF. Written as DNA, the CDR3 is TGTGCCAGCAGTTTAGTGACAGGGGGCGAAGAGACCCAGTACTTC.

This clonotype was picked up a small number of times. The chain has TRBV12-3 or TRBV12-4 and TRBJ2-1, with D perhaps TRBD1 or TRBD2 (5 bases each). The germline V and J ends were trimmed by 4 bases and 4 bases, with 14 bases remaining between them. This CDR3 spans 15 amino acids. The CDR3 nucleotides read TGTGCCAGCAGTTCTCCGGGACGGCAATACAATGAGCAGTTCTTC. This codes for CASSSPGRQYNEQFF.

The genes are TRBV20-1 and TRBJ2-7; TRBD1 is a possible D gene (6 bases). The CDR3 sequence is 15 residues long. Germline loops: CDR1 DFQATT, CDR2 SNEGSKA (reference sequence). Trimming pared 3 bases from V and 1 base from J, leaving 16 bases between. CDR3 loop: CSASLKGDLSYEQYF. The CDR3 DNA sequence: TGCAGTGCTAGTCTTAAGGGGGACCTATCCTACGAGCAGTACTTC.

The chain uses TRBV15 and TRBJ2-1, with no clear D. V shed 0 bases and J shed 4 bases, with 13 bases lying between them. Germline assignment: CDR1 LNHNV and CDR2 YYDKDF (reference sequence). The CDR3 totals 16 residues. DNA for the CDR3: TGTGCCACCAGCAGAGAGGGCCAGGCCCCGTACAATGAGCAGTTCTTC. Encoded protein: CATSREGQAPYNEQFF.

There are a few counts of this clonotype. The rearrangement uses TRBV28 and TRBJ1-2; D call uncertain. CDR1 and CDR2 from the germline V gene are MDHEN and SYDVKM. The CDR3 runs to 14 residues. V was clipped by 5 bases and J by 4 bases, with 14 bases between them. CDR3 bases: TGTGCCAGCAGTCTCGCGGACCAACTCTATGGCTACACCTTC. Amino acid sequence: CASSLADQLYGYTF.

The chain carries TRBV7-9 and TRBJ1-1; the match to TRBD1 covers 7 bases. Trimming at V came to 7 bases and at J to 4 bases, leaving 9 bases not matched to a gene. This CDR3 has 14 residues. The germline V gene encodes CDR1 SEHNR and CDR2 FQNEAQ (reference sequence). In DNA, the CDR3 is TGTGCCAGCACCCGGGACAGTGTTCCCACTGAAGCTTTCTTT. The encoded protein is CASTRDSVPTEAFF.